This note documents a single TCR beta chain sequence. The data were obtained in a study of blood T cell repertoires in COVID-19. Background on the study: COVID-19 samples collected from the United States, Italy and Spain covered acute and convalescent phases. T cells, B-cell-depleted T cells, or PBMCs supplied cDNA or gDNA.

Original processing notes: The assay estimated nucleated cells by amplifying reference gene primers. This table comes from immunoSEQ multiplex PCR, and its TCRdb copy is limited to in-frame clones, with some not included. From that table come the V and J calls and clone size; the DNA was used to work out D and trimming. The sample records nearly 200,000 clones, about 80% being singletons. The study assigned cohorts using participant-reported clinical history. The length of the CDR3 is 21 residues. The V and J ends lost 5 bases and 4 bases, in that order; junction bases with no gene match: 24. From germline, CDR1 is SGHVS and CDR2 FNYEAQ.

Sequenced: PBMCs or T cells enriched from blood (not recorded which). The chain has TRBV7-6 and TRBJ2-1, with TRBD2 identical over 9 bases. This sequence was found in a man aged 35-49 years who had recovered from COVID-19. CDR3 in DNA: TGTGCCAGCAGCCAAAAACTGATTCTGGCGGGGGGGGACCTTTTTTACAATGAGCAGTTCTTC. It codes for CASSQKLILAGGDLFYNEQFF.